This T cell receptor (beta chain) originates from a study of blood T cell repertoires in COVID-19. This CDR3 contains 14 residues. After removal of 4 bases from V and 2 bases from J, the junction contained 5 bases not matched to a gene. From germline, CDR1 is WSHSY and CDR2 SAAADI. Sequencing was performed with immunoSEQ multiplex PCR; in TCRdb, only in-frame clones are kept and a portion is missing. Of about 60,000 clones listed, around 89% are singletons. The chain joins TRBV10-2 to TRBJ2-7; 7 bases are a match to TRBD2. Sequencing was carried out using peripheral blood. This receptor was obtained from a woman aged 60 to 75 with active COVID-19. CDR3 nucleotides: TGCGCCAGCAGTGGGACTAGAGGACCCTACGAGCAGTACTTC. As protein: CASSGTRGPYEQYF.